This T cell receptor (beta chain) is drawn from a study of siplizumab effects on memory and regulatory T cells. Repertoires were generated with immunoSEQ multiplex PCR, while TCRdb's copy carries only in-frame clones and drops some. The sample has approximately 68,000 clones; about 90% are singletons. The origin of this receptor is a human donor in good health. Sequenced material: CD8+ T cells sorted from blood.

CDR3 loop: CASSPRTGKRTGELFF. CDR3 DNA sequence: TGTGCCAGCAGCCCACGGACAGGGAAGAGGACCGGGGAGCTGTTTTTT. The chain is built from TRBV7-9 and TRBJ2-2, with 8 bases lining up with TRBD1. The CDR3 is 16 amino acids. The V gene's germline CDR1 is SEHNR and CDR2 FQNEAQ (reference sequence). Trimming removed 5 bases from V and 5 bases from J; junction bases left unmatched: 10.